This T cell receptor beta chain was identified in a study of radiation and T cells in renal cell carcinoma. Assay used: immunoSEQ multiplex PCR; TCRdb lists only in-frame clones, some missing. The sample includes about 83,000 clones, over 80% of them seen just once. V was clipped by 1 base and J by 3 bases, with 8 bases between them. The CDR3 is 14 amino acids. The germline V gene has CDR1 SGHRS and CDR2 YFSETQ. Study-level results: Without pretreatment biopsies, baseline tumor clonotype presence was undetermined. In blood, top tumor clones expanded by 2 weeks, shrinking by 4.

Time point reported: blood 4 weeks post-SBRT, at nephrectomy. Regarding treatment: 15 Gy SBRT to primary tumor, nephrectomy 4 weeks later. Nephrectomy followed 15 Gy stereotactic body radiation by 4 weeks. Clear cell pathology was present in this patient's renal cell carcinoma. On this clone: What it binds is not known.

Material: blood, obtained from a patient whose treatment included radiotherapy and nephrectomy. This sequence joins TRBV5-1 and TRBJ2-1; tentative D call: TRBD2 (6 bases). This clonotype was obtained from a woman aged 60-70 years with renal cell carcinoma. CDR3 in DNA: TGCGCCAGCAGCTTGTCGGGAGTCTACAATGAGCAGTTCTTC. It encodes CASSLSGVYNEQFF.